This T cell receptor (beta chain) was profiled in a study of long-term antiretroviral therapy in people with HIV. Samples held about 0.95-10 million cryopreserved PBMC, and DNA extraction followed. It was version v3.0 of the immunoSEQ assay that was run at survey level. Sequencing targeted 40,000-50,000 T-cell genomes per sample. Profiled with immunoSEQ multiplex PCR; TCRdb holds only in-frame clones, not every one. Of some 22,000 clones in the sample, roughly 88% were seen once. Findings and caveats of the study: Spans of CDR3 length were tighter for HIV repertoires than for controls. ART was followed by higher diversity that remained below transplant donor controls.

Concerning this clone: No antigen is known for it.

V was cut by 0 bases and J by 0 bases, with 8 bases left in between. Per the germline V gene, CDR1 is SGHDT and CDR2 is YYEEEE. The CDR3 sequence is 15 residues long. The TCR sequence derives from a man aged 60 to 75 with HIV. The sequencing used unsorted PBMCs, collected 0.6 years after starting antiretroviral therapy. J is TRBJ2-3 and V is TRBV5-6; D gene ambiguous. The CDR3 DNA sequence: TGTGCCAGCAGCTTGGGGCTAGTAAGCACAGATACGCAGTATTTT. This encodes CASSLGLVSTDTQYF. The full variable domain, in which reference TRBV5-6 and TRBJ2-3 provide the parts outside the CDR3, is DAGVTQSPTHLIKTRGQQVTLRCSPKSGHDTVSWYQQALGQGPQFIFQYYEEEERQRGNFPDRFSGHQFPNYSSELNVNALLLGDSALYLCASSLGLVSTDTQYFGPGTRLTVL.